Listed here are 17 T cell receptor beta chains from one sample, sequenced in a study of T cells expressing NK-cell markers. TCRdb re-called the 5' RACE reads and catalogs CDR3 proteins one per entry, DNA excluded. Its clone listing holds some 460,000 distinct CDR3 sequences. Sequenced input: blood T cells: a sorted CD56 or NKG2C T cell subset, CD4+ or CD8+ T cells, or bulk PBMC T cells (not recorded which). These receptors all come from a woman aged 45-60 years in good health.

The chain combines TRBV20-1 with TRBJ2-1; lacking DNA, the TRBD2 call made by TCRdb goes unchecked. The CDR3 is made up of 19 amino acids. The germline V gene has CDR1 DFQATT and CDR2 SNEGSKA (reference sequence). The CDR3 loop is CSARDMASGRLDSYNEQFF.

The chain has TRBV11-2 and TRBJ2-7; absent DNA, TCRdb's TRBD2 call cannot be checked. The length of the CDR3 is 12 residues. Looked up from germline, CDR1 is SGHAT and CDR2 is FQNNGV. Here the CDR3 reads CASKGRSYEQYF.

The gene calls are TRBV4-1 and TRBJ1-2; TCRdb reports TRBD1, a call that lacks DNA to check it against. CDR1 MGHRA and CDR2 YSYEKL come from the germline V gene. There are 14 residues in the CDR3. The CDR3 loop reads CASSHSGTGDGYTF.

The gene calls are TRBV3-1 and TRBJ2-6. CDR3 length: 16 residues. Germline-derived CDR1 and CDR2 are LGHDT and YNNKEL (reference sequence). The CDR3 loop reads CASSQQSGSGANVLTF.

The CDR3 loop reads CASSLAASTDTQYF. The gene calls are TRBV12-3 or TRBV12-4 and TRBJ2-3. The CDR3 consists of 14 residues.

The V call is TRBV2, the J call TRBJ2-7. The CDR3 length is 15 residues. Germline values: CDR1 SNHLY, CDR2 FYNNEI. The CDR3 region is CASILSSGGSYEQYF.

The chain employs TRBV19 and TRBJ2-7; the TRBD2 assignment by TCRdb is unverifiable without DNA. CDR3 length equals 14 residues. The germline V gene has CDR1 LNHDA and CDR2 SQIVND (reference sequence). CDR3 sequence reads: CASSLGLGLNEQYF.

The chain links TRBV29-1 to TRBJ2-7; TCRdb designates TRBD2, a call that cannot be tested without DNA. The CDR3 runs 15 residues. The germline gives CDR1 SQVTM, CDR2 ANQGSEA. CDR3 sequence reads: CSVSRGTSGTYEQYF.

The V gene is TRBV27, the J gene TRBJ1-2; TCRdb's D gene call, TRBD1, goes unchecked for lack of DNA. This CDR3 contains 15 residues. In germline, CDR1 is MNHEY, CDR2 SMNVEV (reference sequence). The chain's CDR3 is CASSPNGQGNYGYTF.

The rearrangement links TRBV11-2 to TRBJ2-1; TCRdb names TRBD2, which stays unverified in the absence of DNA. The CDR3 spans 16 residues. The germline V gene encodes CDR1 SGHAT and CDR2 FQNNGV. This CDR3 is CASSLVGTSLVNEQFF.

The V call is TRBV20-1, the J call TRBJ1-5. The V gene's germline CDR1 is DFQATT and CDR2 SNEGSKA (reference sequence). The CDR3 length is 13 residues. The CDR3 loop is CSARQAIYQPQHF.

V usage is TRBV7-2 and J usage is TRBJ1-3. Per the germline V gene, CDR1 is SGHTA and CDR2 is FQGNSA. This CDR3 is 16 amino acids long. CDR3 residues: CASSRAWSYSGNTIYF. Based on the CDR3 plus reference TRBV7-2 and TRBJ1-3, the full variable domain is GAGVSQSPSNKVTEKGKDVELRCDPISGHTALYWYRQSLGQGLEFLIYFQGNSAPDKSGLPSDRFSAERTGGSVSTLTIQRTQQEDSAVYLCASSRAWSYSGNTIYFGEGSWLTVV.

The chain employs TRBV10-1 and TRBJ2-5. CDR3 length equals 13 residues. The germline gives CDR1 WNHNN, CDR2 SYGVQD (reference sequence). CDR3 region: CASSESLKETQYF.

The chain links TRBV2 to TRBJ2-5; TCRdb returns TRBD1, unconfirmable since there is no DNA. Looked up from germline, CDR1 is SNHLY and CDR2 is FYNNEI. This CDR3 has 13 residues. The CDR3 sequence is CAKQGTGQETQYF.

The chain uses TRBV7-8 and TRBJ1-1; TCRdb outputs TRBD1, but without DNA this stays unchecked. The CDR3 extends over 17 amino acids. Germline V CDR1 and CDR2: SGHVS, FQNEAQ. The chain's CDR3 is CASSLAGGLVVDTEAFF.

This chain joins TRBV12-3 or TRBV12-4 and TRBJ1-1; TCRdb designates TRBD1, a call that cannot be tested without DNA. The CDR3 length is 13 residues. The CDR3 protein is CASSLLTGIEAFF.

The rearrangement uses TRBV27 and TRBJ2-7; TCRdb lists TRBD2, though no DNA is available to test this call. The CDR3 length is 13 residues. Germline V CDR1 and CDR2: MNHEY, SMNVEV (reference sequence). The CDR3: CASRWGPRNEQYF.